This TCR beta chain was identified in a study of blood T cell repertoires in COVID-19. About the study: Collection of acute and convalescent COVID-19 samples took place in the United States, Italy and Spain.

Libraries were prepared by immunoSEQ multiplex PCR; TCRdb keeps only in-frame clonotypes and omits some of them. The sample includes about 220,000 clones, more than 65% of them seen just once. This receptor was taken from a woman in her sixties or seventies with acute or convalescent COVID-19. Input material: peripheral blood.

CDR3 sequence: CASSHRDRGLREQYF. CDR3 DNA sequence: TGTGCCAGCAGTCATAGGGACAGGGGGCTACGGGAGCAGTACTTC. V usage is TRBV28 and J usage is TRBJ2-7; 12 nucleotides agree with TRBD1. The V segment lost 5 bases and the J segment 7 bases; nucleotides outside the gene matches: 9. Germline V gives CDR1 MDHEN, CDR2 SYDVKM. The CDR3 totals 15 residues.